The clone carrying this TCR beta chain appeared once. No antigen is known for it. CDR1 is SGHTA and CDR2 is FQGNSA in the germline V gene. The CDR3 is 17 residues long. V trimming: 5 bases; J trimming: 8 bases; junction bases outside the gene matches: 17. The data belong to a study of CD8 T cells in ankylosing spondylitis. TCRdb called the 5' RACE reads again in MiXCR, with one record for every CDR3 protein. The sample lists under 450,000 distinct CDR3 sequences; under 20% were seen once. Points from the study as a whole: Ankylosing spondylitis blood appeared to be characterized by a TCR beta motif of eight highly homologous variants.

Sequenced sample: blood, either unsorted or a sorted T cell fraction (not recorded which). The clonotype originates from a male donor with ankylosing spondylitis. The rearrangement joins TRBV7-2 to TRBJ2-2, with TRBD2 matching 7 bases. The CDR3 loop reads CASSAAVVGGPRGELFF. The CDR3, as DNA: TGTGCCAGCAGCGCGGCCGTAGTGGGAGGGCCCCGGGGGGAGCTGTTTTTT.